Listed below are T cell receptor beta chains from one sample, sequenced in a study of cytomegalovirus exposure and HLA in healthy donors. Libraries were prepared by immunoSEQ multiplex PCR; TCRdb keeps only in-frame clonotypes and omits some of them. The table lists around 75,000 clones. What was sequenced was PBMCs. All receptors derive from a boy aged 5-17 years in good health and CMV-seronegative. The CDR3 runs from the conserved cysteine through the conserved F or W. A D gene is named only where the DNA matches it firmly.

TRBV5-1	TRBD2	TRBJ2-1	CASGSGGGSYNEQFF
TRBV2	-	TRBJ1-1	CASSDEGTPNTEAFF
TRBV5-5	TRBD1	TRBJ1-2	CASRSPTTGTFGGYTF
TRBV27	TRBD2	TRBJ2-7	CASSYAGGSYEQYF
TRBV2	-	TRBJ2-7	CASTDRGLIYEQYF
TRBV10-3	-	TRBJ2-6	CAVGQGSSGANVLTF
TRBV30	TRBD1	TRBJ2-1	CAWHQGASYNEQFF
TRBV5-4	TRBD2	TRBJ2-2	CASSLLAGGLTGELFF
TRBV5-1	TRBD2	TRBJ2-1	CASSLSSGSLNEQFF
TRBV11-2	TRBD1	TRBJ1-2	CASSLRGQEGGYTF
TRBV7-8	-	TRBJ2-1	CASSAISEEQFF
TRBV29-1	TRBD1	TRBJ1-1	CSVDVGQGSMNTEAFF
TRBV6-5	-	TRBJ1-1	CASFRGTAEAFF
TRBV19	-	TRBJ1-2	CATLRGRAPWGYTF
TRBV6-5	-	TRBJ1-1	CASSQPGHIEAFF
TRBV4-2	TRBD1	TRBJ1-1	CASSRDRGLDTEAFF
TRBV19	TRBD1	TRBJ2-7	CASRLGQGSYEQYF
TRBV6-1	-	TRBJ2-7	CASSAQGPGVYEQYF
TRBV30	-	TRBJ1-2	CAWTLYGYRASSDYGYTF
TRBV19	TRBD1	TRBJ1-2	CASRDDRAEVWGYTF
TRBV6-5	-	TRBJ2-1	CASSKTSYNEQFF
TRBV30	-	TRBJ1-1	CAWSHTGNTEAFF
TRBV14	TRBD2	TRBJ2-5	CASRTAGGPQETQYF
TRBV5-1	-	TRBJ1-1	CASRFDRNTEAFF
TRBV27	TRBD1	TRBJ1-6	CASRPGQVIYNSPLHF
TRBV19	TRBD2	TRBJ2-7	CASSPLAGAGLEQYF
TRBV5-1	-	TRBJ2-1	CASSPERVASSGEQFF
TRBV19	-	TRBJ1-5	CASSIMVDRIQPQHF
TRBV30	TRBD1	TRBJ2-5	CAFRDRGETQYF
TRBV5-1	TRBD2	TRBJ2-1	CASSVSSGAYNEQFF
TRBV6-1	-	TRBJ2-5	CATARVHSQETQYF
TRBV7-3	-	TRBJ2-1	CASSPKKPATYNEQFF
TRBV6-1	-	TRBJ2-7	CASSSEGSSYEQYF
TRBV2	TRBD1	TRBJ2-7	CASSRIKTGQGAQNEQYF
TRBV7-9	-	TRBJ1-2	CASSPVVYGYTF
TRBV4-2	-	TRBJ1-1	CASSRETGIEAFF
TRBV10-3	TRBD1	TRBJ1-2	CAISEGQGAAGDYGYTF
TRBV30	-	-	CAWKGGGRLREPYEQYF
TRBV11-1	TRBD2	TRBJ2-3	CASSSGLAEHTDTQYF
TRBV25-1	TRBD2	TRBJ2-3	CASSERASGSRIGTQYF
TRBV9	-	TRBJ2-3	CASSEEGSPLDTQYF
TRBV6-4	-	TRBJ1-2	CASSDERNYGYTF
TRBV5-5	TRBD1	TRBJ2-1	CASSGNRGRTYNEQFF
TRBV5-1	TRBD1	TRBJ2-1	CASSPGQGASDEQFF
TRBV4-1	TRBD1	TRBJ1-5	CASSRWTGEKDQPQHF
TRBV25-1	-	TRBJ2-7	CASSTLTTLSYEQYF
TRBV7-9	TRBD1	TRBJ1-1	CASSSTGQGKSMNTEAFF
TRBV5-1	-	TRBJ1-6	CASSLGQENSPLHF
TRBV27	-	TRBJ1-3	CASSLRGAGNTIYF
TRBV9	TRBD1	TRBJ2-5	CASSAGQGLETQYF
TRBV5-4	-	TRBJ2-7	CASSLGSSEQYF
TRBV2	TRBD1	TRBJ2-7	CASSEALFFGTVSYEQYF